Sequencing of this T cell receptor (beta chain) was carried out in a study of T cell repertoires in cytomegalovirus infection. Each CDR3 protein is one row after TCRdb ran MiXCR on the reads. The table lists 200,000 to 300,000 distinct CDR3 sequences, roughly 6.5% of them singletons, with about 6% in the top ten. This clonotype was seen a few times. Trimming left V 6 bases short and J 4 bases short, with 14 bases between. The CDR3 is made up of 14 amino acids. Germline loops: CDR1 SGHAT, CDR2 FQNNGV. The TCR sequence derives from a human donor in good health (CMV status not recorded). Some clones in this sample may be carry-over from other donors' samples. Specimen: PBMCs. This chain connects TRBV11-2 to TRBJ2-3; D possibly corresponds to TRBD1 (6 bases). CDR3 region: CASSLDSGPDTQYF. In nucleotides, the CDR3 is TGTGCCAGCAGTTTGGACAGTGGCCCAGATACGCAGTATTTT.